This T cell receptor beta chain was recorded in a study of cytomegalovirus exposure and HLA in healthy donors. Study findings and constraints: Cytomegalovirus association was listed for 164 TCR beta chains. The study found most TCR sequences rare, yet found some public TCRs in many donors. The CMV antigen specificity of a few CMV-associated chains was confirmed through in vitro analysis.

Concerning this clone: What it binds is not known.

The CDR3 sequence is 13 residues long. CDR1 and CDR2 from the germline V gene are SNHLY and FYNNEI. The trim removed 8 bases at V and 5 bases at J, leaving 6 bases unmatched. While the first cohort had 600 to 850 subjects, the donors belonged to the separate validation cohort of more than 95 subjects. Generated by immunoSEQ multiplex PCR, the TCRdb table keeps only in-frame clones and is missing some. The sample contains approximately 160,000 clones, less than 90% of which appear only once. The chain combines TRBV2 with TRBJ2-5, with TRBD2 identical over 9 bases. The TCR originated in a young woman in good health and CMV-seronegative. What was sequenced was PBMCs. The CDR3 here is CASRREGLETQYF. Here the CDR3 DNA reads TGTGCCAGCCGGCGGGAGGGTTTGGAGACCCAGTACTTC.